These T cell receptor beta chains were read from a single sample in a study of blood T cell repertoires in COVID-19. Profiled with immunoSEQ multiplex PCR; TCRdb holds only in-frame clones, not every one. Counted here are almost 350,000 clones, roughly 90% occurring once; the ten biggest clones make up 0.85% to 1.3%. Sequencing was carried out using PBMCs or T cells enriched from blood (not recorded which). Source of these receptors: a woman aged 30 to 39 who had been exposed to COVID-19. CDR3s include the opening cysteine and the closing phenylalanine or tryptophan. A D gene is named only where the DNA matches it firmly. Clone size, where shown, is once, few, many, or a class for clones that have expanded.

TRBJ1-5,TRBV19,-,-,CASSTSGDSNQPQHF,TGTGCCAGTAGTACATCAGGGGATAGCAATCAGCCCCAGCATTTT
TRBJ2-1,TRBV27,-,-,CASSPLANAYNEQFF,TGTGCCAGCAGTCCCCTAGCGAATGCCTACAATGAGCAGTTCTTC
TRBJ1-1,TRBV3-1/TRBV3-2,-,-,CASSTRRGVGLNTEAFF,TGTGCCAGCAGCACTAGGAGGGGTGTTGGTTTGAACACTGAAGCTTTCTTT
TRBJ1-3,TRBV29-1,once,TRBD1,CSVSLTGGAGGNTIYF,TGCAGCGTTTCTTTAACAGGGGGCGCGGGAGGAAACACCATATATTTT
TRBJ2-3,TRBV5-1,-,-,CASSSGVNTQYF,TGCGCCAGCAGCTCAGGTGTTAATACGCAGTATTTT
TRBJ2-1,TRBV6-5,once,TRBD2,CASLLAGAYNEQFF,TGTGCCAGCCTTCTAGCGGGAGCCTACAATGAGCAGTTCTTC
TRBJ2-7,TRBV6-2/TRBV6-3,-,-,CASSRHSYEQYF,TGTGCCAGCAGCCGGCACTCCTACGAGCAGTACTTC
TRBJ2-7,TRBV7-3,-,-,CASSLRAGISYEQYF,TGTGCCAGCAGCTTACGGGCAGGGATATCCTACGAGCAGTACTTC
TRBJ1-4,TRBV7-8,few,TRBD1,CASSPFRDRGDEKLFF,TGTGCCAGCAGCCCGTTCCGGGACAGGGGGGATGAAAAACTGTTTTTT
TRBJ1-5,TRBV28,once,-,CASSLNGGHQPQHF,TGTGCCAGCAGTTTAAACGGGGGGCATCAGCCCCAGCATTTT